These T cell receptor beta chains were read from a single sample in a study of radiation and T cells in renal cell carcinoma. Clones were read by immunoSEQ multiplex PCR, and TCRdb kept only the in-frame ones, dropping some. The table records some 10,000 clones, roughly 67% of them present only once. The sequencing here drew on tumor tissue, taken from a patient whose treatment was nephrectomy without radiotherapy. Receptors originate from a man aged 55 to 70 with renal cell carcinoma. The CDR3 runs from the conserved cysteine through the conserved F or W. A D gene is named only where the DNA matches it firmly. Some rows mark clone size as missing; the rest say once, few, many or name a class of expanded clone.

CDR3aa: CAISDQGVTYEQYF
CDR3nt: TGTGCCATCAGTGATCAGGGCGTTACCTACGAGCAGTACTTC
abundance: -
j_gene: TRBJ2-7
d_gene: -
len: 14
v_gene: TRBV10-3

CDR3aa: CASSIWTGGRGEAFF
CDR3nt: TGTGCCAGTAGTATATGGACAGGGGGAAGGGGTGAAGCTTTCTTT
abundance: -
j_gene: TRBJ1-1
d_gene: TRBD1
len: 15
v_gene: TRBV19

CDR3aa: CASSDKGTGDTQYF
CDR3nt: TGCGCCAGCAGTGATAAGGGGACTGGAGATACGCAGTATTTT
abundance: -
j_gene: TRBJ2-3
d_gene: -
len: 14
v_gene: TRBV10-1

CDR3aa: CASSQDFQTGELFF
CDR3nt: TGCGCCAGCAGCCAAGATTTCCAGACCGGGGAGCTGTTTTTT
abundance: -
j_gene: TRBJ2-2
d_gene: -
len: 14
v_gene: TRBV4-1

CDR3aa: CASSTSGARRYNEQFF
CDR3nt: TGTGCCAGTAGTACTTCCGGGGCCAGGCGTTACAATGAGCAGTTCTTC
abundance: -
j_gene: TRBJ2-1
d_gene: -
len: 16
v_gene: TRBV19

CDR3aa: CASSFGKLPREQYF
CDR3nt: TGTGCCAGCAGCTTTGGGAAGCTCCCTCGCGAGCAGTACTTC
abundance: -
j_gene: TRBJ2-7
d_gene: -
len: 14
v_gene: TRBV5-4

CDR3aa: CASSQDRYEQYF
CDR3nt: TGTGCCAGCAGCCAAGATCGCTACGAGCAGTACTTC
abundance: hyperexpanded
j_gene: TRBJ2-7
d_gene: -
len: 12
v_gene: TRBV4-2

CDR3aa: CSVGNNGYTF
CDR3nt: TGCAGTGTGGGAAACAATGGCTACACCTTC
abundance: -
j_gene: TRBJ1-2
d_gene: -
len: 10
v_gene: TRBV20-1

CDR3aa: CSVEFGDQPQHF
CDR3nt: TGCAGCGTTGAATTCGGGGATCAGCCCCAGCATTTT
abundance: -
j_gene: TRBJ1-5
d_gene: -
len: 12
v_gene: TRBV29-1

CDR3aa: CATEDRRNYGYTF
CDR3nt: TGTGCCACCGAGGACAGGCGTAACTATGGCTACACCTTC
abundance: -
j_gene: TRBJ1-2
d_gene: TRBD1
len: 13
v_gene: TRBV25-1

CDR3aa: CAISAGHNTYEQYF
CDR3nt: TGTGCCATCAGTGCGGGACACAACACCTACGAGCAGTACTTC
abundance: -
j_gene: TRBJ2-7
d_gene: -
len: 14
v_gene: TRBV10-3

CDR3aa: CASSLSVLNEQFF
CDR3nt: TGTGCCAGCAGTTTATCGGTACTAAATGAGCAGTTCTTC
abundance: -
j_gene: TRBJ2-1
d_gene: -
len: 13
v_gene: TRBV27

CDR3aa: CASSRPSAKKPQHF
CDR3nt: TGCGCCAGCAGTCGCCCCTCGGCCAAAAAGCCCCAGCATTTT
abundance: medium-sized
j_gene: TRBJ1-5
d_gene: -
len: 14
v_gene: TRBV23-1

CDR3aa: CASSEDREKDGYTF
CDR3nt: TGTGCTAGCAGCGAGGACAGGGAGAAGGATGGCTACACCTTC
abundance: medium-sized
j_gene: TRBJ1-2
d_gene: TRBD1
len: 14
v_gene: TRBV7-7

CDR3aa: CASSVEAGAGEQYF
CDR3nt: TGTGCCAGCAGCGTAGAGGCAGGGGCGGGGGAGCAGTACTTC
abundance: -
j_gene: TRBJ2-7
d_gene: -
len: 14
v_gene: TRBV9

CDR3aa: CAISDMANNEQFF
CDR3nt: TGTGCCATCAGTGACATGGCAAACAATGAGCAGTTCTTC
abundance: once
j_gene: TRBJ2-1
d_gene: -
len: 13
v_gene: TRBV10-3

CDR3aa: CASSLGGTAIYEQYF
CDR3nt: TGCGCCAGCAGCTTGGGGGGGACGGCGATATACGAGCAGTACTTC
abundance: -
j_gene: TRBJ2-7
d_gene: -
len: 15
v_gene: TRBV5-1

CDR3aa: CASRRTGTGGTKSPYEQYF
CDR3nt: TGTGCCAGCAGGCGAACCGGGACAGGGGGAACAAAAAGCCCCTACGAGCAGTACTTC
abundance: -
j_gene: TRBJ2-7
d_gene: TRBD1
len: 19
v_gene: TRBV28

CDR3aa: CATSRQQGNTEAFF
CDR3nt: TGTGCCACCAGCAGACAACAGGGGAACACTGAAGCTTTCTTT
abundance: few
j_gene: TRBJ1-1
d_gene: -
len: 14
v_gene: TRBV15

CDR3aa: CASTRDPNQPQHF
CDR3nt: TGTGCCAGCACCCGGGATCCTAATCAGCCCCAGCATTTT
abundance: -
j_gene: TRBJ1-5
d_gene: -
len: 13
v_gene: TRBV6-1

CDR3aa: CASSLRAGDTGELFF
CDR3nt: TGCGCCAGCAGCCTCAGAGCGGGGGATACCGGGGAGCTGTTTTTT
abundance: -
j_gene: TRBJ2-2
d_gene: TRBD2
len: 15
v_gene: TRBV4-1

CDR3aa: CASSLTWTSGSNEQFF
CDR3nt: TGTGCCAGCAGCCTCACTTGGACTAGCGGGAGCAATGAGCAGTTCTTC
abundance: -
j_gene: TRBJ2-1
d_gene: TRBD2
len: 16
v_gene: TRBV14

CDR3aa: CASSDRTNTEAFF
CDR3nt: TGTGCCAGCAGCGACCGGACGAACACTGAAGCTTTCTTT
abundance: -
j_gene: TRBJ1-1
d_gene: -
len: 13
v_gene: TRBV4-2

CDR3aa: CASSPGGVPDTQYF
CDR3nt: TGTGCCAGCAGCCCCGGCGGGGTGCCAGATACGCAGTATTTT
abundance: few
j_gene: TRBJ2-3
d_gene: -
len: 14
v_gene: TRBV6-5

CDR3aa: CASSIGVNTEAFF
CDR3nt: TGTGCCAGTAGTATAGGCGTGAACACTGAAGCTTTCTTT
abundance: -
j_gene: TRBJ1-1
d_gene: -
len: 13
v_gene: TRBV19

CDR3aa: CASSLDRQRSYNEQFF
CDR3nt: TGTGCCAGCAGCTTGGACCGCCAGCGGTCCTACAATGAGCAGTTCTTC
abundance: once
j_gene: TRBJ2-1
d_gene: -
len: 16
v_gene: TRBV5-6

CDR3aa: CASSQDQGLLTDTQYF
CDR3nt: TGCGCCAGCAGCCAAGATCAGGGCCTCCTCACAGATACGCAGTATTTT
abundance: -
j_gene: TRBJ2-3
d_gene: -
len: 16
v_gene: TRBV4-3

CDR3aa: CASSYGQGTDTQYF
CDR3nt: TGTGCCAGCAGTTATGGGCAGGGCACAGATACGCAGTATTTT
abundance: few
j_gene: TRBJ2-3
d_gene: -
len: 14
v_gene: TRBV6-6

CDR3aa: CASSEGSGQGNMNGYTF
CDR3nt: TGTGCCAGTAGCGAGGGGTCCGGACAGGGGAATATGAATGGCTACACCTTC
abundance: few
j_gene: TRBJ1-2
d_gene: TRBD1
len: 17
v_gene: TRBV19

CDR3aa: CASSSPSSGIRGIYEQYF
CDR3nt: TGTGCCAGCAGTTCCCCGTCTAGCGGGATAAGGGGTATCTACGAGCAGTACTTC
abundance: few
j_gene: TRBJ2-7
d_gene: TRBD2
len: 18
v_gene: TRBV27

CDR3aa: CSVGPYTDTQYF
CDR3nt: TGCAGCGTCGGCCCTTACACAGATACGCAGTATTTT
abundance: -
j_gene: TRBJ2-3
d_gene: -
len: 12
v_gene: TRBV29-1

CDR3aa: CASSPAGYTSGNTIYF
CDR3nt: TGTGCCAGCTCACCTGCAGGGTATACCTCTGGAAACACCATATATTTT
abundance: -
j_gene: TRBJ1-3
d_gene: -
len: 16
v_gene: TRBV18

CDR3aa: CASSGGGMYNEQFF
CDR3nt: TGTGCCAGTAGTGGAGGGGGCATGTACAATGAGCAGTTCTTC
abundance: -
j_gene: TRBJ2-1
d_gene: -
len: 14
v_gene: TRBV19

CDR3aa: CASSPGPYYEQYF
CDR3nt: TGTGCCAGCAGCCCGGGGCCTTACTACGAGCAGTACTTC
abundance: -
j_gene: TRBJ2-7
d_gene: -
len: 13
v_gene: TRBV11-3

CDR3aa: CASSQAAGTDTQYF
CDR3nt: TGTGCCAGCAGCCAAGCCGCGGGGACAGATACGCAGTATTTT
abundance: -
j_gene: TRBJ2-3
d_gene: -
len: 14
v_gene: TRBV14

CDR3aa: CAWSVLAGYEQYF
CDR3nt: TGTGCCTGGAGTGTACTAGCGGGGTACGAGCAGTACTTC
abundance: -
j_gene: TRBJ2-7
d_gene: TRBD2
len: 13
v_gene: TRBV30

CDR3aa: CASSFRGDGAEAFF
CDR3nt: TGTGCCAGTAGTTTCCGTGGGGATGGGGCTGAAGCTTTCTTT
abundance: medium-sized
j_gene: TRBJ1-1
d_gene: -
len: 14
v_gene: TRBV19

CDR3aa: CASSREARGDSPLHF
CDR3nt: TGCGCCAGCAGCCGAGAGGCCAGGGGCGATTCACCCCTCCACTTT
abundance: few
j_gene: TRBJ1-6
d_gene: -
len: 15
v_gene: TRBV4-1

CDR3aa: CASSARWGSEAFF
CDR3nt: TGTGCCAGCAGCGCCCGTTGGGGCTCTGAAGCTTTCTTT
abundance: -
j_gene: TRBJ1-1
d_gene: -
len: 13
v_gene: TRBV13

CDR3aa: CASSAGGASTDTQYF
CDR3nt: TGTGCCAGCAGTGCAGGCGGGGCGAGCACAGATACGCAGTATTTT
abundance: few
j_gene: TRBJ2-3
d_gene: -
len: 15
v_gene: TRBV2

CDR3aa: CASSFDTYTYNEQFF
CDR3nt: TGTGCCAGCAGCTTTGACACCTATACTTACAATGAGCAGTTCTTC
abundance: few
j_gene: TRBJ2-1
d_gene: -
len: 15
v_gene: TRBV5-6

CDR3aa: CASSPPGLANTGELFF
CDR3nt: TGTGCCAGCAGCCCCCCCGGGCTCGCGAACACCGGGGAGCTGTTTTTT
abundance: -
j_gene: TRBJ2-2
d_gene: -
len: 16
v_gene: TRBV7-3

CDR3aa: CASSLDPGRGPDTQYF
CDR3nt: TGTGCCAGCAGCTTAGATCCCGGGCGGGGACCAGATACGCAGTATTTT
abundance: once
j_gene: TRBJ2-3
d_gene: -
len: 16
v_gene: TRBV7-9

CDR3aa: CASSPVGDGSPLHF
CDR3nt: TGTGCCAGCAGCCCCGTAGGGGACGGGTCACCCCTCCACTTT
abundance: few
j_gene: TRBJ1-6
d_gene: -
len: 14
v_gene: TRBV28

CDR3aa: CASSYELGTEAFF
CDR3nt: TGTGCCAGCAGCTACGAACTCGGAACTGAAGCTTTCTTT
abundance: -
j_gene: TRBJ1-1
d_gene: -
len: 13
v_gene: TRBV11-3

CDR3aa: CASSFTNQPQHF
CDR3nt: TGTGCCAGCAGTTTCACCAATCAGCCCCAGCATTTT
abundance: few
j_gene: TRBJ1-5
d_gene: -
len: 12
v_gene: TRBV28

CDR3aa: CASSLLTGASTDTQYF
CDR3nt: TGTGCCAGCAGCTTGTTAACCGGGGCTAGCACAGATACGCAGTATTTT
abundance: -
j_gene: TRBJ2-3
d_gene: -
len: 16
v_gene: TRBV5-8

CDR3aa: CASSTSGANNEQFF
CDR3nt: TGTGCCAGCTCTACTAGCGGGGCCAACAATGAGCAGTTCTTC
abundance: -
j_gene: TRBJ2-1
d_gene: TRBD2
len: 14
v_gene: TRBV7-2

CDR3aa: CASSEGRKNTEAFF
CDR3nt: TGTGCCAGCAGTGAAGGGCGGAAGAACACTGAAGCTTTCTTT
abundance: -
j_gene: TRBJ1-1
d_gene: -
len: 14
v_gene: TRBV6-1